A single sample is the source of the 27 T cell receptor beta chains below, sequenced in a study of T cell repertoires in cytomegalovirus infection. Which antigens these TCRs recognize remains unknown. TCRdb re-derived calls from the reads in MiXCR, one entry per CDR3 protein. The table lists 250,000 to 400,000 distinct CDR3 sequences, approximately 25% of them singletons. The material sequenced was cultured PBMCs, taken from culture after CMV antigen stimulation. Source of these receptors: a human donor in good health (CMV status not recorded). Some clones in this sample may be carry-over from other donors' samples.

This clonotype was picked up a small number of times. The chain has TRBV6-5 and TRBJ2-3; either TRBD1 or TRBD2 may fit D (5 bases each). CDR1 MNHEY and CDR2 SVGAGI come from the germline V gene. Trimming took off 3 bases at V and 2 bases at J, with 9 bases between the two ends. The CDR3 extends over 14 amino acids. CDR3 residues: CASSYGTVTDTQYF. CDR3 sequence (DNA): TGTGCCAGCAGTTATGGGACGGTCACAGATACGCAGTATTTT.

This clonotype was seen a few times. The V and J genes are TRBV7-3 and TRBJ2-1, with 8 bases lining up with TRBD1. CDR3 length equals 11 residues. V was pared by 4 bases and J by 15 bases, with 5 bases of the junction left unmatched. Germline CDR1 reads SGHTA; CDR2 reads FQGTGA. CDR3 DNA: TGTGCCAGCAGCTGGACAGGGAAGTGGTTCTTC. Encoded protein: CASSWTGKWFF.

This clonotype was seen once. Its ends do not fully match the called genes, so a read error is possible. V and J are TRBV6-8 and TRBJ2-3; no clear D. This CDR3 region has 15 residues. Germline CDR1 reads MNHGY; CDR2 reads SAAAGT. In DNA, the CDR3 is TGTGCCAGCAGTTACGGGCAGAGCCTCACAGATGCGCAGTATTTT. It yields the protein CASSYGQSLTDAQYF.

This clonotype has a count of ten or more. The chain combines TRBV6-1 with TRBJ2-1; the match to TRBD2 covers 11 bases. Per germline, CDR1 MNHNS and CDR2 SASEGT. V shed 0 bases, J shed 9 bases, and the junction held 7 bases outside the gene matches. This CDR3 is built from 16 residues. The CDR3 DNA follows: TGTGCCAGCAGTGAAGCGTTAGCGGGAGGGCCCGGTGAGCAGTTCTTC. Its protein product is CASSEALAGGPGEQFF.

This clonotype occurred many times. The rearrangement joins TRBV6-1 to TRBJ2-7; tentative D call: TRBD2 (5 bases). The CDR3 length is 15 residues. CDR1 MNHNS and CDR2 SASEGT come from the germline V gene. V was pared by 6 bases and J by 7 bases, with 22 bases between. CDR3 in DNA: TGTGCCAGCAGGCCGGAGGATCTTAGGCGAGGAGAGCAGTACTTC. Translated: CASRPEDLRRGEQYF.

This clonotype was counted only a few times. V is TRBV19 and J is TRBJ2-3; TRBD1 matches at 11 bases. There are 14 residues in the CDR3. Germline lookup yields CDR1 LNHDA and CDR2 SQIVND (reference sequence). V was clipped by 7 bases and J by 6 bases; unmatched bases: 6. DNA of the CDR3: TGTGCCAGTACCCGGACAGGGGGCCGGGATACGCAGTATTTT. As protein: CASTRTGGRDTQYF. Variable domain in full (rest from reference TRBV19 and TRBJ2-3): DGGITQSPKYLFRKEGQNVTLSCEQNLNHDAMYWYRQDPGQGLRLIYYSQIVNDFQKGDIAEGYSVSREKKESFPLTVTSAQKNPTAFYLCASTRTGGRDTQYFGPGTRLTVL.

The chain employs TRBV20-1 and TRBJ2-1; TRBD2 matches 11 bases. Germline values: CDR1 DFQATT, CDR2 SNEGSKA (reference sequence). This CDR3 is built from 14 residues. V shed 7 bases, J shed 3 bases, and the junction held 5 bases outside the gene matches. CDR3 sequence reads: CSGTTSGNYNEQFF. CDR3 sequence (DNA): TGCAGTGGCACGACTAGCGGGAACTACAATGAGCAGTTCTTC.

The chain has TRBV7-2 and TRBJ1-1; D is unresolved. CDR3 length: 18 amino acids. Germline CDR1 reads SGHTA; CDR2 reads FQGNSA. Trimming shortened V by 6 bases and J by 4 bases, and 27 bases separated the two germline ends. CDR3 loop: CASRLTRTDMYFPTEAFF. In nucleotides, the CDR3 is TGTGCCAGCAGGTTAACCCGGACTGATATGTACTTTCCCACTGAAGCTTTCTTT. Full variable domain (outside the CDR3, taken from reference TRBV7-2 and TRBJ1-1): GAGVSQSPSNKVTEKGKDVELRCDPISGHTALYWYRQSLGQGLEFLIYFQGNSAPDKSGLPSDRFSAERTGGSVSTLTIQRTQQEDSAVYLCASRLTRTDMYFPTEAFFGQGTRLTVV.

The table lists this clonotype with many counts. Here the CDR3 DNA reads TGTGCCAGCAGCTTAATCGCTAGTGCGAACACCGGGGAGCTGTTTTTT. This codes for CASSLIASANTGELFF. V is TRBV7-8 and J is TRBJ2-2, with no clear D. Trimming shortened V by 2 bases and J by 0 bases, and 10 bases separated the two germline ends. The CDR3 extends over 16 amino acids. The germline V gene has CDR1 SGHVS and CDR2 FQNEAQ.

This clonotype has at least ten counts. J is TRBJ1-1 and V is TRBV7-2; D may be TRBD1 (6 bases). The CDR3 totals 15 residues. The germline V and J ends were trimmed by 6 bases and 4 bases, with 18 bases remaining between them. Germline V gene lookup returns CDR1 SGHTA and CDR2 FQGNSA. In DNA form, the CDR3 reads TGTGCCAGCAGACCTTCACAGGGAGAAGGCACTGAAGCTTTCTTT. Translation gives CASRPSQGEGTEAFF.

Ten or more counts support this clonotype. The chain has TRBV28 and TRBJ2-7; 11 bases align to TRBD1. V was clipped by 5 bases and J by 0 bases; unmatched bases: 6. This CDR3 has 16 amino acids. Germline V gene data show CDR1 as MDHEN and CDR2 as SYDVKM. The CDR3 spells CASSGPGTGGSYEQYF. The CDR3 nucleotides read TGTGCCAGCAGTGGACCCGGGACAGGGGGCTCCTACGAGCAGTACTTC.

CDR3 nucleotides: TGTGCCAGCAGTTTATCGGGGTTCGGGAGGGTGTACGAGCAGTACGTC. This encodes CASSLSGFGRVYEQYV. V usage is TRBV12-3 or TRBV12-4 and J usage is TRBJ2-7, with 8 positions matching TRBD2. V shed 2 bases and J 4 bases; nucleotides not matched to a gene: 10. This CDR3 is 16 amino acids long.

A note on this clonotype: A junction boundary mismatches the germline segment, possibly from a read error. The chain employs TRBV4-1 and TRBJ2-7; D is ambiguous. The CDR3 totals 14 residues. Germline V CDR1 and CDR2: MGHRA, YSYEKL. The chain's CDR3 is CASSQGYPIYERYF. The CDR3, as DNA: TGCGCCAGCAGCCAAGGCTACCCGATCTACGAGCGGTACTTC.

This chain joins TRBV28 and TRBJ1-1; 9 bases fit TRBD1. CDR1 MDHEN and CDR2 SYDVKM come from the germline V gene. V shed 5 bases, J shed 5 bases, and the junction held 12 bases outside the gene matches. There are 16 residues in the CDR3. The CDR3 protein is CASSPTAGQGITEAFF. Written as DNA, the CDR3 is TGTGCCAGCAGTCCTACCGCGGGACAGGGAATTACTGAAGCTTTCTTT.

This clonotype was observed a handful of times. This sequence joins TRBV18 and TRBJ1-2, with unresolved D. This CDR3 is 14 amino acids long. Germline CDR1 is KGHSH and CDR2 is LQKENI. Trimming shortened V by 2 bases and J by 1 base, and 8 bases separated the two germline ends. CDR3 sequence: CASSPSRDNYGYTF. For the CDR3, the DNA is TGTGCCAGCTCACCATCGAGGGATAACTATGGCTACACCTTC.

This clonotype was recorded at least ten times. The rearrangement uses TRBV7-8 and TRBJ1-1; D may be TRBD1 (5 bases). This CDR3 spans 16 amino acids. Germline-derived CDR1 and CDR2 are SGHVS and FQNEAQ. Trimming left V 5 bases short and J 1 base short, with 17 bases between. In nucleotides, the CDR3 is TGTGCCAGCAGCACCAGACAGATACCACAGAACACTGAAGCTTTCTTT. Translation: CASSTRQIPQNTEAFF. Full variable domain (rest looked up from reference TRBV7-8 and TRBJ1-1): GAGVSQSPRYKVAKRGQDVALRCDPISGHVSLFWYQQALGQGPEFLTYFQNEAQLDKSGLPSDRFFAERPEGSVSTLKIQRTQQEDSAVYLCASSTRQIPQNTEAFFGQGTRLTVV.

This clonotype was counted a few times. The chain carries TRBV7-2 and TRBJ2-7, with no clear D. The CDR3 length is 14 residues. Germline V gives CDR1 SGHTA, CDR2 FQGNSA. Between the trimmed V and J ends, which lost 3 bases and 6 bases, there was a span of 15 bases. The CDR3 DNA reads TGTGCCAGCAGCTTCGTAGGCCCTCTTACCGAGCAGTACTTC. It translates to CASSFVGPLTEQYF.

The chain uses TRBV4-1 and TRBJ2-7, with 11 bases aligning to TRBD2. V was pared by 1 base and J by 3 bases, with 5 bases of the junction left unmatched. Germline V lookup: CDR1 MGHRA, CDR2 YSYEKL. The CDR3 runs 16 residues. The CDR3, as DNA: TGCGCCAGCAGCCAAGTACCGGGACTAGCGGACTACGAGCAGTACTTC. Residues: CASSQVPGLADYEQYF.

V and J are TRBV25-1 and TRBJ2-2; perhaps TRBD1 as D (5 bases). The CDR3 has 14 residues. Between the trimmed V and J ends, which lost 6 bases and 9 bases, there was a span of 17 bases. Germline V CDR1 and CDR2: MGHDK, SYGVNS. The CDR3 bases are TGTGCCAGCAGCGCCGCACCACAGGCCCGGGAGCTGTTTTTT. It translates to CASSAAPQARELFF.

This clonotype appeared many times. The V call is TRBV28, the J call TRBJ2-1; maybe TRBD2 (5 bases). CDR1 and CDR2 from the germline V gene are MDHEN and SYDVKM. The CDR3 contains 11 residues. V lost 10 bases, J lost 7 bases, and 11 bases lay in between. The CDR3 reads CATGTRNEQFF. The CDR3 bases are TGTGCCACCGGAACTAGGAATGAGCAGTTCTTC.

This clonotype has a handful of counts. V usage is TRBV7-6 and J usage is TRBJ2-7; D gene ambiguous. Trimming took 4 bases from V and 9 from J, leaving 25 bases between them. Germline V gene lookup returns CDR1 SGHVS and CDR2 FNYEAQ. The CDR3 is 16 residues long. As DNA, the CDR3 is TGTGCCAGCAGCTCTCCCCCGAAGGGTAGGACGATGGGGCAGTACTTC. It codes for CASSSPPKGRTMGQYF.

This chain uses TRBV14 with TRBJ2-1; 9 bases align to TRBD2. This CDR3 comprises 18 residues. V lost 2 bases to trimming and J lost 5 bases; unmatched junction nucleotides: 13. Germline lookup yields CDR1 SGHDN and CDR2 FVKESK. The CDR3 DNA is TGTGCCAGCAGCCAAATTTTCCCGGGGCTAGCGGGACACAATGAGCAGTTCTTC. Translation: CASSQIFPGLAGHNEQFF.

This clonotype has only a few counts. The rearrangement joins TRBV14 to TRBJ2-7; no reliable D call. Germline values: CDR1 SGHDN, CDR2 FVKESK. The CDR3 spans 13 residues. V lost 1 base and J lost 3, with 7 bases in between. CDR3 nucleotide sequence: TGTGCCAGCAGCCAAGCCTTAGGCTACGAGCAGTACTTC. Its translation is CASSQALGYEQYF.

J is TRBJ2-7 and V is TRBV12-3 or TRBV12-4; the D is unclear. V lost 6 bases and J lost 4, with 13 bases in between. This CDR3 is built from 13 residues. This CDR3 is CASRGEGRYEQYF. CDR3 nucleotides: TGTGCCAGCAGGGGTGAAGGGCGATACGAGCAGTACTTC.

This chain uses TRBV28 with TRBJ1-5, with D possibly TRBD1 on 5 matching bases. Germline CDR1 MDHEN, CDR2 SYDVKM. Trimming pared 0 bases from V and 2 bases from J, leaving 14 bases between. CDR3 size: 17 residues. CDR3 residues: CASSLWFRQGGNQPQHF. CDR3 sequence (DNA): TGTGCCAGCAGTTTATGGTTTCGGCAGGGAGGCAATCAGCCCCAGCATTTT.

The chain joins TRBV5-4 to TRBJ2-2; possibly TRBD1 or TRBD2 for D (5 bases each). Germline V gives CDR1 SGHNT, CDR2 YYREEE (reference sequence). The CDR3 runs to 15 residues. Trimming shortened V by 4 bases and J by 0 bases, and 10 bases separated the two germline ends. CDR3 protein: CASSAGAPNTGELFF. As DNA, the CDR3 is TGTGCCAGCAGCGCCGGGGCTCCGAACACCGGGGAGCTGTTTTTT.

This sequence joins TRBV6-2 or TRBV6-3 and TRBJ1-2; D unresolved. Germline-derived CDR1 and CDR2 are MNHEY and SVGEGT. V gave up 7 bases and J gave up 5 bases, with 14 bases separating them. The CDR3 is 13 residues long. CDR3 residues: CASTEKELYGYTF. CDR3 nucleotides: TGTGCCAGCACCGAAAAGGAGCTATATGGCTACACCTTC.